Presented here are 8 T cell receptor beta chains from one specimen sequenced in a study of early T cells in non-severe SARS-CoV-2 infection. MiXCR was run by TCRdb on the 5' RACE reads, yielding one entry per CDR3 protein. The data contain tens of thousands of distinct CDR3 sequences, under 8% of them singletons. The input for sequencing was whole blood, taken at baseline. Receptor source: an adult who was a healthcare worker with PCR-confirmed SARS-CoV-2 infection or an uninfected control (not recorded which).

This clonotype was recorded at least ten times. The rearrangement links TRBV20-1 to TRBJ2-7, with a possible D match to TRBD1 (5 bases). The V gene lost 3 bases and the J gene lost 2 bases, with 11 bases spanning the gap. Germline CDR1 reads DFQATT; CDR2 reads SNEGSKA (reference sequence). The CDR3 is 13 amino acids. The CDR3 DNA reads TGCAGTGCTAGGGCGGCAGGGACCTACGAGCAGTACTTC. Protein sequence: CSARAAGTYEQYF.

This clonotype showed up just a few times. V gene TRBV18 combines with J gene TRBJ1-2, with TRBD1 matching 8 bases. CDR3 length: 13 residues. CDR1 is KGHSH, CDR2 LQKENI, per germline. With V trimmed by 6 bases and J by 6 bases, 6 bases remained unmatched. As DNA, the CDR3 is TGTGCCAGCTCCCAGACAGGGGCCGATGGCTACACCTTC. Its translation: CASSQTGADGYTF.

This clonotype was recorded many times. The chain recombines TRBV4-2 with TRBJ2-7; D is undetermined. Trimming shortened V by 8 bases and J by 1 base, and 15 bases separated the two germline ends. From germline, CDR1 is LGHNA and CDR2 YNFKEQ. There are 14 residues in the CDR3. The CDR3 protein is CASQPGPHSYEQYF. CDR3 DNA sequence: TGTGCCAGCCAACCGGGTCCACATTCCTACGAGCAGTACTTC.

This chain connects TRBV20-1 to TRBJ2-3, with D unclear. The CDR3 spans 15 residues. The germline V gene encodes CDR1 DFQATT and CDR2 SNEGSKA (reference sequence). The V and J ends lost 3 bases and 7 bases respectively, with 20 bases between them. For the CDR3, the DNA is TGCAGTGCTAGGGATATTATAGAATTGGTAAATACGCAGTATTTT. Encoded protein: CSARDIIELVNTQYF.

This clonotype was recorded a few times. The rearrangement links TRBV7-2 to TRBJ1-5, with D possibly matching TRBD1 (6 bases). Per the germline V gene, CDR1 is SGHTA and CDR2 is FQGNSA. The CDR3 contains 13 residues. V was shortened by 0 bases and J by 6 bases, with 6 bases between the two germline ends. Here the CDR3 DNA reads TGTGCCAGCAGCTTAGCGGACAGTCAGCCCCAGCATTTT. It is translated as CASSLADSQPQHF. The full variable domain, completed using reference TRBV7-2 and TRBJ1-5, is GAGVSQSPSNKVTEKGKDVELRCDPISGHTALYWYRQSLGQGLEFLIYFQGNSAPDKSGLPSDRFSAERTGGSVSTLTIQRTQQEDSAVYLCASSLADSQPQHFGDGTRLSIL.

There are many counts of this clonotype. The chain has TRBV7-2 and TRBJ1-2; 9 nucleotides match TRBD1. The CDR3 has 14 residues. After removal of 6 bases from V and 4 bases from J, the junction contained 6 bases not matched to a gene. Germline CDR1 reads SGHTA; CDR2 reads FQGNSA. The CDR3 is CASSQQGAFYGYTF. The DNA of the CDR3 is TGTGCCAGCAGTCAACAGGGGGCGTTCTATGGCTACACCTTC.

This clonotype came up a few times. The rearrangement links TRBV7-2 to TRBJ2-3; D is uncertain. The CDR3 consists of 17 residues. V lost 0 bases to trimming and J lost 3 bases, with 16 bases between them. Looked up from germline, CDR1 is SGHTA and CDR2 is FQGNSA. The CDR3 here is CASSLAFAALGTDTQYF. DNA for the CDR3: TGTGCCAGCAGCTTAGCTTTTGCGGCCCTTGGGACAGATACGCAGTATTTT. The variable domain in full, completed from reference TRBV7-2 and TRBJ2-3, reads GAGVSQSPSNKVTEKGKDVELRCDPISGHTALYWYRQSLGQGLEFLIYFQGNSAPDKSGLPSDRFSAERTGGSVSTLTIQRTQQEDSAVYLCASSLAFAALGTDTQYFGPGTRLTVL.

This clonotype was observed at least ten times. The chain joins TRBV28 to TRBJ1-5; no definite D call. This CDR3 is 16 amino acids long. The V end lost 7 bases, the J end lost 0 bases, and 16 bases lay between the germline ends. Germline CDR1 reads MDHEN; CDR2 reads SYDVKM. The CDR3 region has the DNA TGTGCCAGCACCCCTCTCAGCTGGTATAGCAATCAGCCCCAGCATTTT. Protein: CASTPLSWYSNQPQHF. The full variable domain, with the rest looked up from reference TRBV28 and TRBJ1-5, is DVKVTQSSRYLVKRTGEKVFLECVQDMDHENMFWYRQDPGLGLRLIYFSYDVKMKEKGDIPEGYSVSREKKERFSLILESASTNQTSMYLCASTPLSWYSNQPQHFGDGTRLSIL.